This passage covers 14 T cell receptor beta chains from one sample sequenced in a study of blood T cell repertoires in COVID-19. Method: immunoSEQ multiplex PCR; TCRdb's copy keeps in-frame clones and lacks some. The sample shows around 300,000 clones, 89% of them seen only once. The sample comprised PBMCs or T cells enriched from blood (not recorded which). All receptors come from a woman in her sixties or seventies who had recovered from COVID-19.

The chain combines TRBV28 with TRBJ2-3, with a weak D call TRBD2 (7 bases). Trimming took off 4 bases at V and 4 bases at J, with 18 bases between the two ends. Germline-derived CDR1 and CDR2 are MDHEN and SYDVKM. This CDR3 has 16 residues. This CDR3 is CASSSEAGALPDTQYF. CDR3 DNA sequence: TGTGCCAGCAGTTCCGAGGCGGGGGCGTTACCAGATACGCAGTATTTT.

This chain connects TRBV28 to TRBJ1-4, with D perhaps TRBD1 (6 bases). CDR1 is MDHEN and CDR2 is SYDVKM in the germline V gene. Between the trimmed V and J ends, which lost 6 bases and 8 bases, there was a span of 16 bases. The CDR3 covers 14 residues. The DNA of the CDR3 is TGTGCCAGCAGGACAGGTCCGCCGGACGAAAAACTGTTTTTT. This sequence encodes CASRTGPPDEKLFF.

This sequence joins TRBV6-5 and TRBJ1-2; TRBD1 aligns across 7 bases. This CDR3 has 14 amino acids. The germline V gene has CDR1 MNHEY and CDR2 SVGAGI. With V trimmed by 6 bases and J by 4 bases, 8 bases remained unmatched. The CDR3 DNA reads as TGTGCCAGCAGGGATAAGACAGGGACCTATGGCTACACCTTC. Translating it yields CASRDKTGTYGYTF.

The chain employs TRBV18 and TRBJ2-5; D is unclear. The CDR3 extends over 15 amino acids. Trimming left V 6 bases short and J 3 bases short, with 17 bases between. CDR1 KGHSH and CDR2 LQKENI come from the germline V gene. CDR3 coding DNA: TGTGCCAGCTCCCCGCCGGCCACTACTAAAGAGACCCAGTACTTC. This codes for CASSPPATTKETQYF.

The V gene is TRBV12-3 or TRBV12-4, the J gene TRBJ2-7; D possibly corresponds to TRBD1 (6 bases). The germline V and J ends were trimmed by 5 bases and 7 bases, with 9 bases remaining between them. The CDR3 consists of 11 residues. The CDR3: CASSPDREQYF. CDR3 in DNA: TGTGCCAGCAGTCCCGACAGGGAGCAGTACTTC.

This clone has only one observation. V gene TRBV12-3 or TRBV12-4 combines with J gene TRBJ1-6; D perhaps matches TRBD1 (5 bases). Trimming removed 7 bases at V and 7 bases at J, with 11 bases between. The CDR3 spans 13 residues. The chain's CDR3 is CASMGGANSPLHF. In nucleotides, the CDR3 is TGTGCCAGCATGGGGGGAGCGAATTCACCCCTCCACTTT.

The V and J genes are TRBV5-1 and TRBJ2-7, with 9 bases matching TRBD2. The V gene's germline CDR1 is SGHRS and CDR2 YFSETQ. This CDR3 is 14 amino acids long. J gave up 3 bases and V 2 bases, and 3 bases lay outside the gene matches. CDR3 residues: CASSFRTSDYEQYF. The CDR3 DNA follows: TGCGCCAGCAGCTTTAGGACTAGCGACTACGAGCAGTACTTC.

The CDR3 spells CAFTGGQGFSEAFF. The CDR3 DNA reads as TGTGCCTTCACGGGGGGACAGGGATTCTCTGAAGCTTTCTTT. The chain couples TRBV30 to TRBJ1-1, with 9 bases fitting TRBD1. This CDR3 has 14 residues. Germline V gives CDR1 GTSNPN, CDR2 SVGIG (reference sequence). Losses at the gene ends were 7 bases for V and 6 bases for J; bases not matched to a gene: 12.

The chain has TRBV9 and TRBJ1-2; 10 nucleotides match TRBD1. This CDR3 contains 15 residues. The V gene's germline CDR1 is SGDLS and CDR2 YYNGEE. V was clipped by 0 bases and J by 4 bases; unmatched bases: 3. The DNA of the CDR3 is TGTGCCAGCAGCGTAGCCGGGACAGGGGCCTATGGCTACACCTTC. Translation: CASSVAGTGAYGYTF.

V gene TRBV9 combines with J gene TRBJ2-1, with 10 nucleotides matching TRBD2. Germline CDR1 and CDR2: SGDLS and YYNGEE. This CDR3 region has 15 residues. After removal of 4 bases from V and 7 bases from J, the junction contained 8 bases not matched to a gene. The CDR3 bases are TGTGCCAGCAGCCCCACTAGCGGGGCTTGGAATGAGCAGTTCTTC. Translating it yields CASSPTSGAWNEQFF.

V and J are TRBV19 and TRBJ1-5; 9 bases are shared with TRBD1. Germline V gene lookup returns CDR1 LNHDA and CDR2 SQIVND (reference sequence). This CDR3 has 15 amino acids. V shed 3 bases and J 7 bases; nucleotides not matched to a gene: 7. CDR3 DNA: TGTGCCAGTAGTATCCTCCGGGACAGGGCCCAGCCCCAGCATTTT. Protein product: CASSILRDRAQPQHF.

V gene TRBV4-1 combines with J gene TRBJ1-2; D is perhaps TRBD1 (6 bases). The CDR3 contains 13 residues. Germline V lookup: CDR1 MGHRA, CDR2 YSYEKL. Trimming removed 2 bases from V and 9 bases from J, with 13 bases in between. CDR3 region: CASSQSNRVSYTF. The CDR3 DNA follows: TGCGCCAGCAGCCAATCAAACAGGGTTAGCTACACCTTC.

The V call is TRBV5-1, the J call TRBJ2-1; 11 positions agree with TRBD2. The CDR3 runs 17 residues. V was clipped by 5 bases and J by 0 bases; unmatched bases: 7. Per germline, CDR1 SGHRS and CDR2 YFSETQ. The CDR3 DNA is TGCGCCAGCAGACCTAGACTAGCGGGGCACTCCTACAATGAGCAGTTCTTC. Its translation is CASRPRLAGHSYNEQFF.

This chain joins TRBV19 and TRBJ1-4; D remains ambiguous. Deletions cut 3 bases from V and 2 bases from J, with 13 bases between. This CDR3 is 16 amino acids long. The germline V gene has CDR1 LNHDA and CDR2 SQIVND (reference sequence). DNA for the CDR3: TGTGCCAGTAGTATTAGGATGGGCGCGACTAATGAAAAACTGTTTTTT. Translated, it gives CASSIRMGATNEKLFF. Full variable domain (outside the CDR3, taken from reference TRBV19 and TRBJ1-4): DGGITQSPKYLFRKEGQNVTLSCEQNLNHDAMYWYRQDPGQGLRLIYYSQIVNDFQKGDIAEGYSVSREKKESFPLTVTSAQKNPTAFYLCASSIRMGATNEKLFFGSGTQLSVL.